Presented here are 21 T cell receptor beta chains from one specimen sequenced in a study of CD8+CD57+ T cells in acquired aplastic anemia. Genomic DNA, serving as template, underwent TCR beta VDJ and CDR3 profiling. TCRdb analysed the reads with MiXCR anew, one entry per CDR3 protein. The table includes about 120,000 distinct CDR3 sequences, 55% to 60% detected once. Patients selected for sequencing had displayed CD8+CD57+ cell expansion by flow cytometry. Sequencing used sorted CD4+, CD8+, or CD8+CD57+ T cells (not recorded which) from PBMCs. Every receptor here comes from a human donor with aplastic anemia.

Only a few counts were recorded for this clonotype. This chain uses TRBV10-3 with TRBJ1-1; 7 nucleotides line up with TRBD1. From germline, CDR1 is ENHRY and CDR2 SYGVKD. Trimming took 10 bases from V and 1 from J; bases not matched to a gene: 3. This CDR3 comprises 12 residues. CDR3 loop: CASRDRNTEAFF. The CDR3, as DNA: TGTGCCAGCCGGGACAGGAACACTGAAGCTTTCTTT.

V gene TRBV19 combines with J gene TRBJ2-7, with a tentative D call TRBD1 (6 bases). Germline V gene lookup returns CDR1 LNHDA and CDR2 SQIVND (reference sequence). With 3 bases removed from V and 6 bases from J, the gap between germline ends came to 12 bases. The CDR3 sequence is 13 residues long. CDR3 amino acids: CASSMTFRGEQYF. Written as DNA, the CDR3 is TGTGCCAGTAGTATGACCTTCAGGGGCGAGCAGTACTTC.

The chain is built from TRBV7-2 and TRBJ2-7; perhaps D is TRBD1 or TRBD2 (5 bases each). V lost 5 bases, J lost 3 bases, and 14 bases lay in between. Germline CDR1 SGHTA, CDR2 FQGNSA. This CDR3 is built from 14 residues. This CDR3 is CASSPGSGDYEQYF. The DNA of the CDR3 is TGTGCCAGCAGCCCAGGGAGTGGGGACTACGAGCAGTACTTC.

V usage is TRBV29-1 and J usage is TRBJ2-1; 8 positions match TRBD1. The germline V gene encodes CDR1 SQVTM and CDR2 ANQGSEA. The CDR3 extends over 13 amino acids. J lost 9 bases, V lost 3 bases, and 7 bases had no gene match. In nucleotides, the CDR3 is TGCAGCGTTGATGAGGCAGGGGGCAGTGAGCAGTTCTTC. It codes for CSVDEAGGSEQFF.

This clonotype has ten or more counts. V and J are TRBV5-5 and TRBJ1-1, with 7 bases matching TRBD1. The junction had 7 bases not matched to a gene; V was cut back by 4 bases and J by 4 bases. Germline V CDR1 and CDR2: SGHKS, YYEKEE (reference sequence). The CDR3 contains 14 residues. CDR3 protein: CASSATGPATEAFF. In nucleotides, the CDR3 is TGTGCCAGCAGCGCGACAGGGCCGGCCACTGAAGCTTTCTTT.

There are a few counts of this clonotype. As the CDR3 is not closed by the conserved phenylalanine or tryptophan, this likely results from a read error. The V and J genes are TRBV7-6 and TRBJ2-3; D uncertain. Trimming left V 5 bases short and J 0 bases short, with 3 bases between. Germline CDR1 and CDR2: SGHVS and FNYEAQ. The CDR3 length is 12 residues. For the CDR3, the DNA is TGTGCCAGCAGCGAAAGCACAGATACGCAGTATTTG. Translated, it gives CASSESTDTQYL.

This clonotype turned up a few times. The chain combines TRBV5-1 with TRBJ2-7, with 11 bases matching TRBD1. The CDR3 consists of 15 residues. Germline lookup yields CDR1 SGHRS and CDR2 YFSETQ. V shed 4 bases, J shed 3 bases, and the junction held 6 bases outside the gene matches. The CDR3 protein is CASSRGDRGIYEQYF. CDR3 nucleotide sequence: TGCGCCAGCAGCCGGGGGGACAGGGGGATCTACGAGCAGTACTTC.

This clonotype appeared many times. The V gene is TRBV2, the J gene TRBJ2-3, with TRBD2 matching over 10 bases. Germline V gene sequence: CDR1 SNHLY, CDR2 FYNNEI. V shed 2 bases and J 6 bases; nucleotides not matched to a gene: 8. The CDR3 consists of 16 residues. Here the CDR3 DNA reads TGTGCCAGCAGTGAACTGCTAGCGGGGGCGGGGGATACGCAGTATTTT. Translating gives CASSELLAGAGDTQYF.

The chain employs TRBV15 and TRBJ1-2; D ambiguous. CDR3 size: 15 residues. CDR1 is LNHNV, CDR2 YYDKDF, per germline (reference sequence). V was pared by 5 bases and J by 1 base, with 14 bases between. This CDR3 reads CATSGHKGFNYGYTF. The CDR3 region has the DNA TGTGCCACCAGCGGCCACAAGGGTTTTAACTATGGCTACACCTTC.

The chain links TRBV9 to TRBJ1-6; TRBD1 aligns across 8 bases. Per the germline V gene, CDR1 is SGDLS and CDR2 is YYNGEE. With 3 bases clipped from V and 6 bases from J, the junction kept 5 bases outside the gene matches. This CDR3 spans 15 amino acids. The CDR3 spells CASSAGQGGNSPLHF. The CDR3 bases are TGTGCCAGCAGCGCAGGACAGGGAGGTAATTCACCCCTCCACTTT.

V usage is TRBV27 and J usage is TRBJ2-7; 8 positions agree with TRBD2. The CDR3 consists of 17 residues. The V and J ends lost 6 bases and 12 bases, in that order; junction bases with no gene match: 25. Germline V gives CDR1 MNHEY, CDR2 SMNVEV (reference sequence). DNA of the CDR3: TGTGCCAGCAGGTCTAAACGACTAGCGACACACCTATTGGGGAGGTACTTC. This gives the protein CASRSKRLATHLLGRYF.

This clonotype was recorded many times. The chain carries TRBV5-1 and TRBJ2-2; D is unclear. V was clipped by 4 bases and J by 5 bases, with 21 bases between them. This CDR3 spans 17 amino acids. Per the germline V gene, CDR1 is SGHRS and CDR2 is YFSETQ. CDR3 in DNA: TGCGCCAGCAGCGAATCGGATGCCCTTGAAGGGACCGGGGAGCTGTTTTTT. It codes for CASSESDALEGTGELFF.

This clonotype has just one count. CDR3 region: CASSPGTGRSNQPQHF. CDR3 nucleotides: TGTGCCAGCAGCCCAGGGACAGGTCGTTCCAATCAGCCCCAGCATTTT. The V and J genes are TRBV7-8 and TRBJ1-5, with 8 positions matching TRBD1. V lost 5 bases, J lost 3 bases, and 9 bases stayed unmatched. Germline loops: CDR1 SGHVS, CDR2 FQNEAQ. The CDR3 runs to 16 residues.

DNA for the CDR3: TGCAGTGCTAGAGATCTGTTAGCTCTCAGCGCGGAGACCCAGTACTTC. Residues: CSARDLLALSAETQYF. V gene TRBV20-1 combines with J gene TRBJ2-5, with D unclear. V was clipped by 0 bases and J by 5 bases, with 19 bases between them. From germline, CDR1 is DFQATT and CDR2 SNEGSKA (reference sequence). The CDR3 totals 16 residues.

This clonotype showed up many times. V usage is TRBV7-8 and J usage is TRBJ2-3, with unresolved D. The CDR3 totals 16 residues. Germline-derived CDR1 and CDR2 are SGHVS and FQNEAQ. Trimming stripped 4 bases from V and 0 bases from J, with 14 bases between. This chain's CDR3 is CASSSRFGRSTDTQYF. CDR3 nucleotide sequence: TGTGCCAGCAGCTCCCGATTTGGGCGAAGCACAGATACGCAGTATTTT. Looking up the rest from reference TRBV7-8 and TRBJ2-3 gives the full variable domain: GAGVSQSPRYKVAKRGQDVALRCDPISGHVSLFWYQQALGQGPEFLTYFQNEAQLDKSGLPSDRFFAERPEGSVSTLKIQRTQQEDSAVYLCASSSRFGRSTDTQYFGPGTRLTVL.

The V call is TRBV4-3, the J call TRBJ2-3; 8 positions match TRBD2. Germline V gene lookup returns CDR1 LGHNA and CDR2 YSLEER. The trim removed 1 base at V and 4 bases at J, leaving 13 bases unmatched. The CDR3 contains 18 residues. DNA of the CDR3: TGCGCCAGCAGCCAAGCGCCGCGGGCGGGAGGCCGGGCAGATACGCAGTATTTT. Translated, it gives CASSQAPRAGGRADTQYF.

The chain is built from TRBV2 and TRBJ1-5; weak D call: TRBD1 (5 bases). This CDR3 is built from 15 residues. Germline CDR1 reads SNHLY; CDR2 reads FYNNEI. The V gene lost 1 base and the J gene lost 6 bases, with 13 bases spanning the gap. For the CDR3, the DNA is TGTGCCAGCAGTGAAGAGGGCAGGGTAAGTCAGCCCCAGCATTTT. Translation gives CASSEEGRVSQPQHF.

This chain connects TRBV6-1 to TRBJ1-3, with D possibly TRBD1 on 6 matching bases. Germline assignment: CDR1 MNHNS and CDR2 SASEGT. Between the trimmed V and J ends, which lost 3 bases and 0 bases, there was a span of 15 bases. This CDR3 has 17 amino acids. The CDR3 DNA follows: TGTGCCAGCAGTGATCCCACCCACAGGGACTCTGGAAACACCATATATTTT. Residues: CASSDPTHRDSGNTIYF.

The V call is TRBV6-5, the J call TRBJ2-5; D possibly corresponds to TRBD2 (6 bases). CDR1 and CDR2 from the germline V gene are MNHEY and SVGAGI. Trimming shortened V by 0 bases and J by 1 base, and 9 bases separated the two germline ends. CDR3 length: 15 residues. The DNA for the CDR3 is TGTGCCAGCAGTTACTCAACACTAGCCCAAGAGACCCAGTACTTC. Amino acids: CASSYSTLAQETQYF.

The sample holds one count of this clonotype. The chain links TRBV10-1 to TRBJ2-3; D gene ambiguous. Trimming shortened V by 5 bases and J by 6 bases, and 15 bases separated the two germline ends. Germline CDR1 WNHNN, CDR2 SYGVQD (reference sequence). The CDR3 sequence is 14 residues long. CDR3 region: CASSRQPGRDTQYF. The CDR3 coding sequence is TGCGCCAGCAGTCGTCAGCCTGGTCGGGATACGCAGTATTTT.

This clonotype was picked up many times. This chain links TRBV20-1 with TRBJ1-1; unclear D gene. The V and J ends lost 1 base and 1 base respectively, with 10 bases between them. CDR1 and CDR2 from the germline V gene are DFQATT and SNEGSKA (reference sequence). The CDR3 is 14 amino acids. The CDR3 protein is CSARVGMPNTEAFF. The CDR3 DNA follows: TGCAGTGCTAGAGTGGGGATGCCGAACACTGAAGCTTTCTTT.